The 22 T cell receptor beta chains below come from one sample, sequenced in a study of blood T cell repertoires in COVID-19. Profiling relied on immunoSEQ multiplex PCR, and the TCRdb table lists in-frame clones only, not all of them. The data show about 380,000 clones, 88% seen once. Material for sequencing was PBMCs or T cells enriched from blood (not recorded which). These receptor sequences come from a woman between 18 and 29 years old who had recovered from COVID-19.

The chain employs TRBV7-2 and TRBJ1-2, with D uncertain. The germline V and J ends were trimmed by 5 bases and 0 bases, with 10 bases remaining between them. The CDR3 consists of 14 residues. Germline-derived CDR1 and CDR2 are SGHTA and FQGNSA. The CDR3 nucleotides are TGTGCCAGCAGCCCGACGGGAGCTAACTATGGCTACACCTTC. It codes for CASSPTGANYGYTF.

The chain couples TRBV28 to TRBJ1-6, with TRBD1 matching over 8 bases. V lost 8 bases to trimming and J lost 8 bases; unmatched junction nucleotides: 5. CDR3 length: 13 amino acids. Germline V gene data show CDR1 as MDHEN and CDR2 as SYDVKM. The CDR3 loop is CASGGQDHSPLHF. The DNA for the CDR3 is TGTGCCAGCGGGGGACAGGATCATTCACCCCTCCACTTT.

This clone was recorded once. The J gene is TRBJ2-3, the V gene TRBV27, with TRBD2 identical over 7 bases. CDR1 is MNHEY, CDR2 SMNVEV, per germline (reference sequence). This CDR3 has 15 amino acids. Losses at the gene ends were 4 bases for V and 6 bases for J; bases not matched to a gene: 10. The CDR3 nucleotides are TGTGCCAGCAGTTCTCTCTGGGCGGGAGAGGATACGCAGTATTTT. Translated: CASSSLWAGEDTQYF.

This chain uses TRBV19 with TRBJ2-2; tentative D call: TRBD2 (5 bases). Trimming took 4 bases from V and 3 from J, leaving 15 bases between them. Germline V gives CDR1 LNHDA, CDR2 SQIVND (reference sequence). The CDR3 length is 16 residues. This chain's CDR3 is CASSTQDQRYTGELFF. The CDR3 DNA is TGTGCCAGTAGTACCCAGGACCAGCGGTACACCGGGGAGCTGTTTTTT.

V usage is TRBV7-3 and J usage is TRBJ2-7, with TRBD1 identical over 12 bases. This CDR3 spans 14 amino acids. V was clipped by 4 bases and J by 5 bases; unmatched bases: 3. Germline V gene data show CDR1 as SGHTA and CDR2 as FQGTGA. CDR3 loop: CASSSGTGGHEQYF. DNA of the CDR3: TGTGCCAGCAGCTCCGGGACAGGGGGCCACGAGCAGTACTTC. The entire variable domain, with the rest obtained from reference TRBV7-3 and TRBJ2-7, is as follows: GAGVSQTPSNKVTEKGKYVELRCDPISGHTALYWYRQSLGQGPEFLIYFQGTGAADDSGLPNDRFFAVRPEGSVSTLKIQRTERGDSAVYLCASSSGTGGHEQYFGPGTRLTVT.

The V gene is TRBV7-2, the J gene TRBJ1-2; 9 positions match TRBD1. This CDR3 contains 17 residues. CDR1 is SGHTA and CDR2 is FQGNSA in the germline V gene. Trimming took 5 bases from V and 6 from J; bases not matched to a gene: 16. This chain's CDR3 is CASSPSPGTGTRDGYTF. DNA of the CDR3: TGTGCCAGCAGCCCAAGTCCCGGGACAGGGACGAGGGATGGCTACACCTTC.

This clone was seen once. V gene TRBV25-1 combines with J gene TRBJ1-4, with TRBD1 as a possible D gene (6 bases). The CDR3 sequence is 16 residues long. Trimming took off 9 bases at V and 1 base at J, with 18 bases between the two ends. The germline V gene encodes CDR1 MGHDK and CDR2 SYGVNS. Here the CDR3 reads CARDTGSSGTNEKLFF. CDR3 sequence (DNA): TGTGCCAGGGATACAGGGAGTTCGGGAACTAATGAAAAACTGTTTTTT.

The chain couples TRBV7-9 to TRBJ1-2; TRBD1 aligns across 11 bases. With V trimmed by 5 bases and J by 1 base, 3 bases remained unmatched. The CDR3 spans 15 residues. CDR1 SEHNR and CDR2 FQNEAQ come from the germline V gene (reference sequence). CDR3 residues: CASSVGQGVNYGYTF. The CDR3 DNA follows: TGTGCCAGCAGCGTGGGACAGGGGGTTAACTATGGCTACACCTTC.

This clone was observed once. The chain is built from TRBV11-2 and TRBJ1-2; no firm D call. This CDR3 has 14 residues. Trimming took off 8 bases at V and 4 bases at J, with 17 bases between the two ends. CDR1 and CDR2 from the germline V gene are SGHAT and FQNNGV. The CDR3 DNA is TGTGCCAGCGAGGGATTTCCCTTTCCCTATGGCTACACCTTC. This sequence encodes CASEGFPFPYGYTF.

Only one count was recorded for this clone. The J gene is TRBJ2-3, the V gene TRBV18; 9 positions agree with TRBD1. Looked up from germline, CDR1 is KGHSH and CDR2 is LQKENI. The CDR3 covers 15 residues. J lost 4 bases, V lost 4 bases, and 6 bases had no gene match. In DNA, the CDR3 is TGTGCCAGCTCACTTACAGGGGGCTCAGCAGATACGCAGTATTTT. Amino acids: CASSLTGGSADTQYF.

This chain uses TRBV9 with TRBJ2-3; 8 bases map to TRBD1. The CDR3 totals 14 residues. Germline V CDR1 and CDR2: SGDLS, YYNGEE. The junction had 3 bases not matched to a gene; V was cut back by 4 bases and J by 2 bases. CDR3 amino acids: CASSRTGYTDTQYF. CDR3 coding DNA: TGTGCCAGCAGCCGGACAGGGTACACAGATACGCAGTATTTT.

The genes are TRBV5-1 and TRBJ2-5, with 7 bases aligning to TRBD1. The germline V gene has CDR1 SGHRS and CDR2 YFSETQ. Trimming cost V 4 bases and J 5 bases; bases outside gene matches: 8. The CDR3 is 14 residues long. The CDR3 reads CASSNRQGTETQYF. For the CDR3, the DNA is TGCGCCAGCAGCAATAGACAGGGCACGGAGACCCAGTACTTC.

This clone was seen a single time. The chain uses TRBV23-1 and TRBJ2-7; 9 positions match TRBD1. TRBV23-1 is an ORF; its function is uncertain. The CDR3 totals 14 residues. Losses at the gene ends were 7 bases for V and 2 bases for J; bases not matched to a gene: 6. The CDR3: CASIGQGTPYEQYF. The DNA for the CDR3 is TGCGCCAGCATCGGACAGGGGACCCCCTACGAGCAGTACTTC.

The chain links TRBV10-3 to TRBJ1-1; 7 bases are a match to TRBD1. The CDR3 length is 13 residues. V lost 8 bases to trimming and J lost 0 bases; unmatched junction nucleotides: 3. Germline V gene sequence: CDR1 ENHRY, CDR2 SYGVKD. This CDR3 is CAIGTDLNTEAFF. CDR3 nucleotide sequence: TGTGCCATCGGGACAGATTTGAACACTGAAGCTTTCTTT.

V gene TRBV5-1 combines with J gene TRBJ2-5; 8 bases agree with TRBD1. The CDR3 runs to 16 residues. Germline V gene sequence: CDR1 SGHRS, CDR2 YFSETQ. Trimming cost V 4 bases and J 0 bases; bases outside gene matches: 8. CDR3 nucleotide sequence: TGCGCCAGCAGCCAGAGACAGGGGATGTACCAAGAGACCCAGTACTTC. Translation gives CASSQRQGMYQETQYF.

The chain couples TRBV29-1 to TRBJ1-1, with D tentatively TRBD1 (5 bases). This CDR3 has 15 residues. Trimming stripped 3 bases from V and 5 bases from J, with 19 bases between. Per the germline V gene, CDR1 is SQVTM and CDR2 is ANQGSEA. The CDR3 here is CSVDRYGGGPTEAFF. For the CDR3, the DNA is TGCAGCGTTGATAGGTACGGCGGGGGACCGACTGAAGCTTTCTTT.

This clone appeared once. The chain couples TRBV5-5 to TRBJ1-1, with D possibly TRBD1 on 6 matching bases. Deletions cut 3 bases from V and 1 base from J, with 7 bases between. Per germline, CDR1 SGHKS and CDR2 YYEKEE (reference sequence). The CDR3 has 13 residues. CDR3 bases: TGTGCCAGCAGCTCGACAGGGAACACTGAAGCTTTCTTT. As protein: CASSSTGNTEAFF.

This rearrangement joins TRBV7-2 to TRBJ2-1; 9 bases align to TRBD2. Germline lookup yields CDR1 SGHTA and CDR2 FQGNSA. Trimming took 4 bases from V and 7 from J; bases not matched to a gene: 8. This CDR3 comprises 15 residues. CDR3 amino acids: CASSSTSGGSNEQFF. CDR3 DNA: TGTGCCAGCAGCTCGACTAGCGGTGGCTCTAATGAGCAGTTCTTC.

V gene TRBV2 combines with J gene TRBJ2-1; 10 positions agree with TRBD1. Germline CDR1 SNHLY, CDR2 FYNNEI. After removal of 7 bases from V and 9 bases from J, the junction contained 18 bases not matched to a gene. The CDR3 is 17 residues long. The CDR3 DNA follows: TGTGCCAGCATCGCTTTCTGGGGACAGGGGTTACAACTTGAGCAGTTCTTC. It is translated as CASIAFWGQGLQLEQFF.

This chain uses TRBV27 with TRBJ1-1, with TRBD1 matching 7 bases. This CDR3 is built from 18 residues. V shed 1 base, J shed 0 bases, and the junction held 11 bases outside the gene matches. The germline CDR1 and CDR2 sequences are MNHEY and SMNVEV (reference sequence). CDR3 residues: CASSLLSRGLGMNTEAFF. CDR3 nucleotides: TGTGCCAGCAGTTTATTATCCAGGGGGTTGGGGATGAACACTGAAGCTTTCTTT.

The J gene is TRBJ1-1, the V gene TRBV7-2; 8 positions match TRBD1. Germline-derived CDR1 and CDR2 are SGHTA and FQGNSA. V dropped 1 base and J dropped 4; count of bases not matched to a gene: 5. CDR3 length: 15 residues. This CDR3 reads CASSLEGTGGTEAFF. CDR3 sequence (DNA): TGTGCCAGCAGCTTAGAGGGGACAGGAGGCACTGAAGCTTTCTTT. Using reference TRBV7-2 and TRBJ1-1 for the parts outside the CDR3, the full variable domain is GAGVSQSPSNKVTEKGKDVELRCDPISGHTALYWYRQSLGQGLEFLIYFQGNSAPDKSGLPSDRFSAERTGGSVSTLTIQRTQQEDSAVYLCASSLEGTGGTEAFFGQGTRLTVV.

The genes are TRBV7-9 and TRBJ2-7; possible D gene TRBD1, 6 bases. The CDR3 covers 14 residues. V was trimmed by 8 bases and J by 2 bases, leaving 16 bases between them. Looked up from germline, CDR1 is SEHNR and CDR2 is FQNEAQ (reference sequence). CDR3 loop: CASCPGDTTYEQYF. CDR3 DNA: TGTGCCAGCTGCCCAGGGGACACCACCTACGAGCAGTACTTC. The whole variable domain, filled in from reference TRBV7-9 and TRBJ2-7, reads DTGVSQNPRHKITKRGQNVTFRCDPISEHNRLYWYRQTLGQGPEFLTYFQNEAQLEKSRLLSDRFSAERPKGSFSTLEIQRTEQGDSAMYLCASCPGDTTYEQYFGPGTRLTVT.